The 25 T cell receptor beta chains in this list originate from one sample, sequenced in a study of cytomegalovirus exposure and HLA in healthy donors. The study ran its PCR with 60 Vbeta and 13 Jbeta primers. Produced via immunoSEQ multiplex PCR; TCRdb's table is partial and in-frame only. Here the sample spans more than 130,000 clones, roughly 80% being singletons. The sequenced sample was PBMCs. These receptors were collected from a man aged 35 to 55 in good health and CMV-seropositive.

The chain couples TRBV11-3 to TRBJ2-2; 10 positions agree with TRBD1. Germline CDR1 SGHNT, CDR2 YENEEA. This CDR3 spans 15 amino acids. The ends lost 1 base at V and 4 bases at J; junction bases unmatched: 0. The CDR3: CASSLGTGGTGELFF. As DNA, the CDR3 is TGTGCCAGCAGCTTAGGGACAGGGGGCACCGGGGAGCTGTTTTTT.

This clone has only a few counts. The chain links TRBV5-1 to TRBJ2-7; maybe TRBD2 (5 bases). V was cut by 4 bases and J by 5 bases, with 19 bases left in between. The CDR3 has 15 residues. The germline V gene has CDR1 SGHRS and CDR2 YFSETQ. The CDR3 sequence is CASSPSIGRRNEQYF. The CDR3 DNA reads TGCGCCAGCAGCCCTAGTATAGGGAGAAGGAACGAGCAGTACTTC.

As regards this clone: The sample contains more than one DNA sequence encoding this CDR3. This chain uses TRBV7-9 with TRBJ1-1; perhaps TRBD1 as D (6 bases). Trimming cost V 5 bases and J 0 bases, with 13 bases left between them. The V gene's germline CDR1 is SEHNR and CDR2 FQNEAQ (reference sequence). The CDR3 runs to 15 residues. CDR3: CASSPGRGLNTEAFF. The CDR3 DNA reads TGTGCCAGCAGCCCGGGCAGGGGACTGAACACTGAAGCTTTCTTT.

The rearrangement uses TRBV10-3 and TRBJ2-1; the match to TRBD2 covers 14 bases. This CDR3 is 20 amino acids long. Germline V gene lookup returns CDR1 ENHRY and CDR2 SYGVKD. V trimming: 2 bases; J trimming: 0 bases; junction bases outside the gene matches: 9. Here the CDR3 DNA reads TGTGCCATCAGTGAGCCGGGGAGACTAGCGGGAGGGAGCTCCTACAATGAGCAGTTCTTC. Its protein is CAISEPGRLAGGSSYNEQFF.

Turning to this clone: The same CDR3 arises from other DNA sequences in this sample as well. V usage is TRBV5-1 and J usage is TRBJ2-7; the match to TRBD1 covers 9 bases. The V segment lost 4 bases and the J segment 4 bases; nucleotides outside the gene matches: 6. Germline CDR1 is SGHRS and CDR2 is YFSETQ. The CDR3 totals 14 residues. CDR3: CASSPRTGAYEQYF. In DNA form, the CDR3 reads TGCGCCAGCAGCCCCCGGACAGGGGCTTACGAGCAGTACTTC.

The chain links TRBV19 to TRBJ1-5; 10 bases match TRBD1. Per germline, CDR1 LNHDA and CDR2 SQIVND (reference sequence). The trim removed 7 bases at V and 5 bases at J, leaving 8 bases unmatched. The CDR3 spans 15 residues. In nucleotides, the CDR3 is TGTGCCAGTACCATAGGACAGGGGGAATATCAGCCCCAGCATTTT. Translation gives CASTIGQGEYQPQHF. The variable domain in full, completed from reference TRBV19 and TRBJ1-5, reads DGGITQSPKYLFRKEGQNVTLSCEQNLNHDAMYWYRQDPGQGLRLIYYSQIVNDFQKGDIAEGYSVSREKKESFPLTVTSAQKNPTAFYLCASTIGQGEYQPQHFGDGTRLSIL.

The chain carries TRBV19 and TRBJ2-7, with TRBD2 identical over 7 bases. V gave up 4 bases and J gave up 1 base; unmatched junction bases: 7. CDR1 is LNHDA, CDR2 SQIVND, per germline (reference sequence). This CDR3 is built from 15 residues. In DNA, the CDR3 is TGTGCCAGTAGTACGCAGGGAGGGGTATCCTACGAGCAGTACTTC. Translated: CASSTQGGVSYEQYF.

Here the CDR3 DNA reads TGTGCCAGCTCACCGGACAGGGGGAACACCGGGGAGCTGTTTTTT. Protein sequence: CASSPDRGNTGELFF. This chain links TRBV18 with TRBJ2-2; 9 bases align to TRBD1. The CDR3 is made up of 15 amino acids. V was clipped by 3 bases and J by 1 base; unmatched bases: 0. CDR1 is KGHSH, CDR2 LQKENI, per germline. The whole variable domain, filled in from reference TRBV18 and TRBJ2-2, reads NAGVMQNPRHLVRRRGQEARLRCSPMKGHSHVYWYRQLPEEGLKFMVYLQKENIIDESGMPKERFSAEFPKEGPSILRIQQVVRGDSAAYFCASSPDRGNTGELFFGEGSRLTVL.

This chain links TRBV7-9 with TRBJ2-1; 12 nucleotides agree with TRBD1. The CDR3 is 15 residues long. Germline loops: CDR1 SEHNR, CDR2 FQNEAQ (reference sequence). V dropped 0 bases and J dropped 8; count of bases not matched to a gene: 2. CDR3 sequence (DNA): TGTGCCAGCAGCTTAGCCGGGACAGGGGGCTATGAGCAGTTCTTC. As protein: CASSLAGTGGYEQFF.

The chain uses TRBV5-5 and TRBJ1-2; D not certain. Germline loops: CDR1 SGHKS, CDR2 YYEKEE (reference sequence). This CDR3 spans 11 amino acids. Trimming stripped 1 base from V and 12 bases from J, with 10 bases between. The CDR3 is CASSLLLEDTF. CDR3 DNA sequence: TGTGCCAGCAGCTTGCTATTGGAGGACACCTTC.

This clone came up once. The chain joins TRBV2 to TRBJ2-7, with D possibly TRBD1 on 6 matching bases. The germline V and J ends were trimmed by 6 bases and 5 bases, with 14 bases remaining between them. Germline V lookup: CDR1 SNHLY, CDR2 FYNNEI. This CDR3 is 13 amino acids long. The CDR3 spells CASRTGTRDEQYF. The CDR3 region has the DNA TGTGCCAGCAGAACCGGGACACGGGACGAGCAGTACTTC.

The CDR3 spells CATSRKGAANSPLHF. The CDR3 nucleotides are TGTGCCACCAGCAGAAAAGGGGCGGCTAATTCACCCCTCCACTTT. V and J are TRBV15 and TRBJ1-6; tentatively, D is TRBD1 (5 bases). The V gene lost 2 bases and the J gene lost 6 bases, with 11 bases spanning the gap. In germline, CDR1 is LNHNV, CDR2 YYDKDF (reference sequence). The CDR3 sequence is 15 residues long.

The V gene is TRBV6-5, the J gene TRBJ1-2, with D possibly matching TRBD1 (5 bases). The V and J ends lost 2 bases and 2 bases respectively, with 9 bases between them. The CDR3 is made up of 14 amino acids. Germline V CDR1 and CDR2: MNHEY, SVGAGI. The CDR3 DNA sequence: TGTGCCAGCAGTTACGGGGGGTGGAACTATGGCTACACCTTC. This codes for CASSYGGWNYGYTF.

This chain joins TRBV5-6 and TRBJ2-5; 7 positions match TRBD1. From germline, CDR1 is SGHDT and CDR2 YYEEEE. The CDR3 contains 14 residues. Trimming cost V 0 bases and J 5 bases; bases outside gene matches: 4. The CDR3 here is CASSLVQGSETQYF. The CDR3 coding sequence is TGTGCCAGCAGCTTGGTACAGGGGAGTGAGACCCAGTACTTC.

This chain's CDR3 is CASSLARSAGNTIYF. Written as DNA, the CDR3 is TGTGCCAGCAGCTTAGCGAGGTCAGCTGGAAACACCATATATTTT. This chain connects TRBV7-9 to TRBJ1-3, with D hard to call. V was shortened by 0 bases and J by 2 bases, with 8 bases between the two germline ends. Germline-derived CDR1 and CDR2 are SEHNR and FQNEAQ (reference sequence). The CDR3 contains 15 residues.

CDR3 DNA sequence: TGTGCCTGGAGTTCGGGAATTCGACCCCAGCATTTT. The encoded protein is CAWSSGIRPQHF. The chain recombines TRBV30 with TRBJ1-5; the D is unclear. In germline, CDR1 is GTSNPN, CDR2 SVGIG (reference sequence). CDR3 length: 12 residues. Between the trimmed V and J ends, which lost 2 bases and 10 bases, there was a span of 12 bases.

This rearrangement joins TRBV2 to TRBJ2-7; D call uncertain. CDR1 is SNHLY and CDR2 is FYNNEI in the germline V gene. V was cut by 2 bases and J by 0 bases, with 11 bases left in between. The CDR3 contains 15 residues. DNA for the CDR3: TGTGCCAGCAGTGAACGCCAGTACAGCTCCTACGAGCAGTACTTC. Encoded protein: CASSERQYSSYEQYF.

The chain has TRBV4-1 and TRBJ2-5, with 13 bases matching TRBD2. CDR1 MGHRA and CDR2 YSYEKL come from the germline V gene. CDR3 length: 20 residues. V gave up 2 bases and J gave up 0 bases; unmatched junction bases: 12. The CDR3 DNA reads as TGCGCCAGCAGCCAACAGGGACTAGCGGGAAAGTCCAAGTACCAAGAGACCCAGTACTTC. It yields the protein CASSQQGLAGKSKYQETQYF.

The gene calls are TRBV5-1 and TRBJ2-1; D is possibly TRBD2 (6 bases). CDR1 SGHRS and CDR2 YFSETQ come from the germline V gene. The CDR3 covers 13 residues. The V gene lost 2 bases and the J gene lost 7 bases, with 10 bases spanning the gap. DNA for the CDR3: TGCGCCAGCAGCTTTTTAGGAGGGAATGAGCAGTTCTTC. Its protein is CASSFLGGNEQFF.

The chain recombines TRBV14 with TRBJ2-7, with D maybe TRBD2 (6 bases). Germline V gene lookup returns CDR1 SGHDN and CDR2 FVKESK. The CDR3 has 14 amino acids. V lost 4 bases, J lost 12 bases, and 22 bases lay in between. For the CDR3, the DNA is TGTGCCAGCAGCCCGGCTGGAAGTGCGGGACTCTTGTACTTC. Residues: CASSPAGSAGLLYF.

J is TRBJ2-1 and V is TRBV9, with 7 bases aligning to TRBD2. The germline gives CDR1 SGDLS, CDR2 YYNGEE. The CDR3 spans 17 residues. V lost 0 bases and J lost 4; bases outside the gene matches: 10. CDR3 in amino acids: CASSVGSGGRAYNEQFF. Written as DNA, the CDR3 is TGTGCCAGCAGCGTAGGTTCGGGGGGAAGGGCTTACAATGAGCAGTTCTTC.

The chain recombines TRBV6-5 with TRBJ1-3; the D gene is possibly TRBD1 (5 bases). Per germline, CDR1 MNHEY and CDR2 SVGAGI. V lost 2 bases to trimming and J lost 3 bases, with 14 bases between them. The CDR3 loop spans 16 amino acids. The CDR3 loop reads CASSYRQGYVGNTIYF. For the CDR3, the DNA is TGTGCCAGCAGTTACCGTCAGGGCTATGTTGGAAACACCATATATTTT.

The chain has TRBV12-5 and TRBJ2-3; 15 bases line up with TRBD2. The CDR3 extends over 17 amino acids. CDR1 and CDR2 from the germline V gene are LGHNT and FRNRAP. V lost 5 bases, J lost 3 bases, and 6 bases stayed unmatched. The CDR3 DNA reads TGTGCTAGTGGTCCCGGACTAGCGGGGGGGTGGACAGATACGCAGTATTTT. Its protein product is CASGPGLAGGWTDTQYF. The entire variable domain, with the rest obtained from reference TRBV12-5 and TRBJ2-3, is as follows: DARVTQTPRHKVTEMGQEVTMRCQPILGHNTVFWYRQTMMQGLELLAYFRNRAPLDDSGMPKDRFSAEMPDATLATLKIQPSEPRDSAVYFCASGPGLAGGWTDTQYFGPGTRLTVL.

V and J are TRBV6-6 and TRBJ1-5, with unresolved D. The CDR3 extends over 14 amino acids. CDR1 is MNHNY and CDR2 is SVGAGI in the germline V gene (reference sequence). The V gene lost 5 bases and the J gene lost 3 bases, with 11 bases spanning the gap. In DNA form, the CDR3 reads TGTGCCAGCAGTCACGGGAACCTCAATCAGCCCCAGCATTTT. Protein sequence: CASSHGNLNQPQHF.

V gene TRBV9 combines with J gene TRBJ2-7; 7 bases line up with TRBD2. The trim removed 4 bases at V and 2 bases at J, leaving 6 bases unmatched. Per germline, CDR1 SGDLS and CDR2 YYNGEE. This CDR3 spans 14 amino acids. CDR3 sequence: CASSLTGGPYEQYF. The CDR3 DNA reads TGTGCCAGCAGCCTTACGGGGGGACCCTACGAGCAGTACTTC.